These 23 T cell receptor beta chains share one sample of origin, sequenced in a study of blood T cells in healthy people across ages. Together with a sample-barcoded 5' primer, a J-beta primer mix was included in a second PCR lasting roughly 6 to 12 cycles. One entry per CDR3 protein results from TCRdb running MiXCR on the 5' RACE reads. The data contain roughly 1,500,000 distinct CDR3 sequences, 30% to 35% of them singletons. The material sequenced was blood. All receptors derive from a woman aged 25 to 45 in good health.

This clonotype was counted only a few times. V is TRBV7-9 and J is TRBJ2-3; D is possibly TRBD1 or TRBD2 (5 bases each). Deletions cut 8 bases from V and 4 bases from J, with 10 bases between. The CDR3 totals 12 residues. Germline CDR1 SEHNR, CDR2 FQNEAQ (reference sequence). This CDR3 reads CASGAEADTQYF. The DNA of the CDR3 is TGTGCCAGCGGGGCGGAGGCAGATACGCAGTATTTT.

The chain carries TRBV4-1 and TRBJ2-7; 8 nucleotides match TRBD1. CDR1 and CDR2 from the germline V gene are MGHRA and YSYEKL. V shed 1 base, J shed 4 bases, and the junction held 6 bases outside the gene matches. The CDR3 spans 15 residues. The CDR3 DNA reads TGCGCCAGCAGCCAAGGACAGGGGCGACCTTACGAGCAGTACTTC. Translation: CASSQGQGRPYEQYF.

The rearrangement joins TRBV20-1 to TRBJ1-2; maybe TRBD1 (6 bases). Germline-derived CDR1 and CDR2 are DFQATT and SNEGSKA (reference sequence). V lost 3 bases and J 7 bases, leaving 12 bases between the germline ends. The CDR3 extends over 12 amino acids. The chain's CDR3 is CSASYREVGYTF. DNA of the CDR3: TGCAGTGCTAGTTACAGGGAGGTTGGCTACACCTTC.

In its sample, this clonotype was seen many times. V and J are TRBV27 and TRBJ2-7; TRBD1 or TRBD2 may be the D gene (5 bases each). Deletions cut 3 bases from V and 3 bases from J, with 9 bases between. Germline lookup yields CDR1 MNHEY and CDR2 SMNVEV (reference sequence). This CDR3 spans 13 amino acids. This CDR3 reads CASSFGTHYEQYF. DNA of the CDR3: TGTGCCAGCAGTTTCGGGACCCACTACGAGCAGTACTTC.

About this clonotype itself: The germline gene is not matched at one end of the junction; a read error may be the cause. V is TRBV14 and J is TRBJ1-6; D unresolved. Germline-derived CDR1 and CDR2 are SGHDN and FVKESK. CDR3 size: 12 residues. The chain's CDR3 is CASSQQNSPPHF. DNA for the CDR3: TGTGCCAGCAGCCAGCAAAATTCACCCCCCCACTTT.

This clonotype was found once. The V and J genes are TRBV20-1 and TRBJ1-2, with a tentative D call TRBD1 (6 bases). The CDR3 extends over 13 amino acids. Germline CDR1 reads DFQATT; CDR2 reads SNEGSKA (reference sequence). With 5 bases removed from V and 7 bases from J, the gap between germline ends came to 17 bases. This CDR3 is CSAESGTMGGYTF. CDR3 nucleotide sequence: TGCAGTGCTGAGTCCGGGACAATGGGTGGCTACACCTTC.

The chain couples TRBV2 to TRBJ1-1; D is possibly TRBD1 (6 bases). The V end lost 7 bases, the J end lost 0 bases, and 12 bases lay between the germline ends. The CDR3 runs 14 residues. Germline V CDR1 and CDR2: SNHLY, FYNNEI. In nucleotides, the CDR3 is TGTGCCAGCAAAACAGGGATAGTGAACACTGAAGCTTTCTTT. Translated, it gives CASKTGIVNTEAFF.

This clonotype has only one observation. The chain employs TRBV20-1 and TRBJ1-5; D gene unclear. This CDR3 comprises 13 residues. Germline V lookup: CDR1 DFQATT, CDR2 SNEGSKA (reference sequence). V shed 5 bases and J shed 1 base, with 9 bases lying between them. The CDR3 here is CSAELLSNQPQHF. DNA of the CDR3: TGCAGTGCTGAACTCCTGAGCAATCAGCCCCAGCATTTT.

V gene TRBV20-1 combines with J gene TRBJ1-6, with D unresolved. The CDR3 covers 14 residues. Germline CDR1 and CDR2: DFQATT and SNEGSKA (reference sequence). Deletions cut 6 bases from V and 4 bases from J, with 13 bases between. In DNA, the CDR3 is TGCAGTGCCCCAACGAATGATTATAATTCACCCCTCCACTTT. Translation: CSAPTNDYNSPLHF.

The CDR3 sequence is CSVEEGSRGVLEFF. The CDR3 nucleotides are TGCAGCGTTGAAGAAGGGTCACGGGGGGTCCTTGAGTTCTTC. This sequence joins TRBV29-1 and TRBJ2-1, with 7 bases fitting TRBD2. Trimming cost V 0 bases and J 14 bases; bases outside gene matches: 13. Per the germline V gene, CDR1 is SQVTM and CDR2 is ANQGSEA. This CDR3 has 14 residues.

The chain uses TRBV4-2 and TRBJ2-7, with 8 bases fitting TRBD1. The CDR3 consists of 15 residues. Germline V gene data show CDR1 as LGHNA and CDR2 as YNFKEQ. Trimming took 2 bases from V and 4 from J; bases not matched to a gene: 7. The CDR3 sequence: CASSQPGQDMYEQYF. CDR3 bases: TGTGCCAGCAGCCAACCGGGACAGGATATGTACGAGCAGTACTTC.

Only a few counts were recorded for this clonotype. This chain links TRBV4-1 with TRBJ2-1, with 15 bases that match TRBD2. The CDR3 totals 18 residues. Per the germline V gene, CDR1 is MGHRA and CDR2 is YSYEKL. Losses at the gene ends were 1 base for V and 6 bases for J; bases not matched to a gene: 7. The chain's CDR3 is CASSQVGTSGGMGNEQFF. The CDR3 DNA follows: TGCGCCAGCAGCCAAGTCGGGACTAGCGGGGGGATGGGCAATGAGCAGTTCTTC.

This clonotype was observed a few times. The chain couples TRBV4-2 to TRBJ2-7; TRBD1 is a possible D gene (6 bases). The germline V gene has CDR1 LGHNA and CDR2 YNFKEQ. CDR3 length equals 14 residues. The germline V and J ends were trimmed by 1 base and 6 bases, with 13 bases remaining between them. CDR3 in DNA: TGTGCCAGCAGCCAAGGGGACACAGGGTCCGAGCAGTACTTC. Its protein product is CASSQGDTGSEQYF.

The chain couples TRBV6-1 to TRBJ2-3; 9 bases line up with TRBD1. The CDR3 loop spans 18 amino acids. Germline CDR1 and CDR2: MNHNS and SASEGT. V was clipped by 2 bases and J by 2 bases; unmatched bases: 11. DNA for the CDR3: TGTGCCAGCAGTGAAAAGGTCGGGGACAGGGCATACACAGATACGCAGTATTTT. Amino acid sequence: CASSEKVGDRAYTDTQYF.

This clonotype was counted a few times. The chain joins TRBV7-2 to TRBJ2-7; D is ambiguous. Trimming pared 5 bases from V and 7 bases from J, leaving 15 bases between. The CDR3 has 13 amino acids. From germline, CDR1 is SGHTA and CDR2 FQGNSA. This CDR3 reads CASSGRGRSEQYF. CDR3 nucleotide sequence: TGTGCCAGCAGCGGCAGAGGACGGTCGGAGCAGTACTTC.

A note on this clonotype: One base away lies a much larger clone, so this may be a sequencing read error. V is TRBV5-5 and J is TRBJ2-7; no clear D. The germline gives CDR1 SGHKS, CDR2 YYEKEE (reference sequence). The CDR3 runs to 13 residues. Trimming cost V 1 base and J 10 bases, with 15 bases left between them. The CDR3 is CASSLFSQDTQYF. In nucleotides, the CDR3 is TGTGCCAGCAGCTTGTTTTCCCAAGATACCCAGTACTTC.

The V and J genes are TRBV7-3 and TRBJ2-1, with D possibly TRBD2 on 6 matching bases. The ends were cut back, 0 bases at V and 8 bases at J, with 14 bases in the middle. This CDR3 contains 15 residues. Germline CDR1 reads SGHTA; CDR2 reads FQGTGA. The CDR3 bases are TGTGCCAGCAGCTTAACGCGGGAAGTCCTGGATGAGCAGTTCTTC. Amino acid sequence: CASSLTREVLDEQFF.

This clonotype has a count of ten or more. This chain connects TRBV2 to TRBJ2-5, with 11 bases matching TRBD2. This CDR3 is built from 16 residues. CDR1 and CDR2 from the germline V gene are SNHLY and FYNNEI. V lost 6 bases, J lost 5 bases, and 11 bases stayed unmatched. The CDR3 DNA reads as TGTGCCAGCAGCGAGACTAGCGGGGTTGCGGGTGAGACCCAGTACTTC. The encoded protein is CASSETSGVAGETQYF.

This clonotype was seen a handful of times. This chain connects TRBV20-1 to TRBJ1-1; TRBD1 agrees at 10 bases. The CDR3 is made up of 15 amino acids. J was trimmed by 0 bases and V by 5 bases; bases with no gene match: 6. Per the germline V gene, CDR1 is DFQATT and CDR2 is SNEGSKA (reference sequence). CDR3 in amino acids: CSARDRGVMNTEAFF. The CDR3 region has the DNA TGCAGTGCTCGGGACAGGGGCGTAATGAACACTGAAGCTTTCTTT.

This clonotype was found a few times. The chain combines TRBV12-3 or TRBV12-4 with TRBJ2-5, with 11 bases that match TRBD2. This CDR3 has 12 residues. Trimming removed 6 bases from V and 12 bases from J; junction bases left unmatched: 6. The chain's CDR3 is CASSTKTSGEYF. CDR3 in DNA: TGTGCCAGCAGCACGAAGACTAGCGGGGAGTACTTC.

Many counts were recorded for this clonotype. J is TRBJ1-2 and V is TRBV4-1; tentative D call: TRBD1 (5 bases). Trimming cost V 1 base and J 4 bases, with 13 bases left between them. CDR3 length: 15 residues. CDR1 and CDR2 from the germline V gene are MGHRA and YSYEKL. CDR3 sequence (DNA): TGCGCCAGCAGCCAAGGGCTGGGGCAGTCCTATGGCTACACCTTC. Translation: CASSQGLGQSYGYTF.

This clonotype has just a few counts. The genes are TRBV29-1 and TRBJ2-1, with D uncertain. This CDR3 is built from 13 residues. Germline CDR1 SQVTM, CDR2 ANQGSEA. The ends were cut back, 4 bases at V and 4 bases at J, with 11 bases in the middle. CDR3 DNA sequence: TGCAGCGTTGTTTCCGGGCTGTACAATGAGCAGTTCTTC. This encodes CSVVSGLYNEQFF.

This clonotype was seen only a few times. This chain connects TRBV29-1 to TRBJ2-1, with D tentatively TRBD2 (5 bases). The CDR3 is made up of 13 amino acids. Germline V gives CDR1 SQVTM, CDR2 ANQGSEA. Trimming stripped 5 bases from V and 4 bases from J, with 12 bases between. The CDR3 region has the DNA TGCAGCGTTCTTAAGCGGTTATACAATGAGCAGTTCTTC. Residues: CSVLKRLYNEQFF.